The rows below give T cell receptor beta chains drawn from one sample of a study of blood T cell repertoires in COVID-19. TCRdb keeps only in-frame clones here, not all; method: immunoSEQ multiplex PCR. The data hold around 100,000 clones, with 70% to 90% observed a single time. Sequencing was done on a sample of peripheral blood. These receptors were taken from a man aged 40-50 years with acute or convalescent COVID-19. CDR3s include the opening cysteine and the closing phenylalanine or tryptophan. A D gene is named only where the DNA matches it firmly. A clone size is listed for some rows: how often the clone was seen (once, few, many), or a class if it is expanded.

>few|TRBJ2-7|TRBV5-4|.
TGTGCCAGCAGCAGTCCGGACAGACCATCCGAGCAGTACTTC
CASSSPDRPSEQYF
>.|TRBJ2-5|TRBV4-3|.
TGCGCCAGCAGCCAGGAGGGATGGGAGACCCAGTACTTC
CASSQEGWETQYF
>.|TRBJ2-3|TRBV2|TRBD1
TGTGCCAGCAGTCGGGACAGGGGGCGTGGAATAGATACGCAGTATTTT
CASSRDRGRGIDTQYF
>few|TRBJ2-7|TRBV5-4|.
TGTGCCAGCAGCCAGTATTCCTACGAGCAGTACTTC
CASSQYSYEQYF
>.|TRBJ2-2|TRBV6-5|.
TGTGCCAGCAGTCCTCGGGGTACCGGGGAGCTGTTTTTT
CASSPRGTGELFF
>once|TRBJ2-1|TRBV7-3|TRBD2
TGTGCCAGCAGCTTAGGCGCGGGGGGCAACAATGAGCAGTTCTTC
CASSLGAGGNNEQFF
>once|TRBJ1-5|TRBV18|.
TGTGCCAGCTCACCAGGGAGTGGTCAGCCCCAGCATTTT
CASSPGSGQPQHF
>few|TRBJ2-3|TRBV7-3|TRBD2
TGTGCCAGCAGCTCCGGCGGGGGAGCTGATACGCAGTATTTT
CASSSGGGADTQYF
>.|TRBJ2-7|TRBV11-2|TRBD2
TGTGCCAGCAGCACACTAGCGGACTACGAGCAGTACTTC
CASSTLADYEQYF
>.|TRBJ2-2|TRBV27|TRBD2
TGTGCCAGCACCTCCGGGACTAGCGGGAGAAGGAACACCGGGGAGCTGTTTTTT
CASTSGTSGRRNTGELFF
>.|TRBJ1-6|TRBV5-1|.
TGCGCCAGCAGACTAAAGGTACTTTCGAGCTCCTATAATTCACCCCTCCACTTT
CASRLKVLSSSYNSPLHF
>few|TRBJ2-7|TRBV4-2|.
TGTGCCAGCAGCCCTATAGGGGGGGCCTACGAGCAGTACTTC
CASSPIGGAYEQYF
>.|TRBJ2-3|TRBV11-2|TRBD2
TGTGCCAGCAGCTTAGATCGGGGGGGAATCACAGATACGCAGTATTTT
CASSLDRGGITDTQYF
>.|TRBJ2-2|TRBV6-6|TRBD1
TGTGCCAGCAGCCGCACAGGGGGAACCGGGGAGCTGTTTTTT
CASSRTGGTGELFF
>.|TRBJ1-2|TRBV29-1|.
TGCAGCGTTGTACAGCGGTCCTATGGCTACACCTTC
CSVVQRSYGYTF
>.|TRBJ1-1|TRBV6-5|.
TGTGCCAGCAGTTCCCCAGTGCCAACTGAAGCTTTCTTT
CASSSPVPTEAFF
>.|TRBJ2-3|TRBV5-1|TRBD2
TGCGCCAGCAGCTTGGGTCGGACTAGCGGCATCACAGATACGCAGTATTTT
CASSLGRTSGITDTQYF
>many|TRBJ1-2|TRBV5-6|TRBD1
TGTGCCAGCAGCTTGGGGCGGGACAGGCGGACCTATGGCTACACCTTC
CASSLGRDRRTYGYTF
>.|TRBJ2-3|TRBV30|TRBD2
TGTGCCTGGAGTGTACGGGAGGTAAGTGGCGGGGATACGCAGTATTTT
CAWSVREVSGGDTQYF
>.|TRBJ1-5|TRBV7-8|.
TGTGCCAGCAGCTTATCAGGCGATGGAAATCAGCCCCAGCATTTT
CASSLSGDGNQPQHF